This T cell receptor (beta chain) was identified in a study of spatial heterogeneity in lung cancer. CDR1 is LGHNT and CDR2 is FRNRAP in the germline V gene. V was pared by 7 bases and J by 3 bases, with 12 bases between. This CDR3 has 14 amino acids. This clonotype was seen many times. The time point: sample taken at primary tumor resection. Sequencing of whole RNA from tumor, nontumor lung or frozen PBMC involved no sorting. Individually, TCR cDNA molecules were each labelled with a unique molecular identifier. From the 5' RACE reads, TCRdb called clonotypes with MiXCR, one entry per CDR3 protein. The table includes 30,000 to 40,000 distinct CDR3 sequences, less than 6.5% detected once.

The V gene is TRBV12-5, the J gene TRBJ2-2; D is unresolved. This clonotype originated in a female donor with early-stage non-small cell lung cancer. The sample in question was PBMCs, obtained at surgery. The chain's CDR3 is CASARHGDTGELFF. CDR3 DNA: TGTGCTAGTGCTCGACACGGCGACACCGGGGAGCTGTTTTTT.